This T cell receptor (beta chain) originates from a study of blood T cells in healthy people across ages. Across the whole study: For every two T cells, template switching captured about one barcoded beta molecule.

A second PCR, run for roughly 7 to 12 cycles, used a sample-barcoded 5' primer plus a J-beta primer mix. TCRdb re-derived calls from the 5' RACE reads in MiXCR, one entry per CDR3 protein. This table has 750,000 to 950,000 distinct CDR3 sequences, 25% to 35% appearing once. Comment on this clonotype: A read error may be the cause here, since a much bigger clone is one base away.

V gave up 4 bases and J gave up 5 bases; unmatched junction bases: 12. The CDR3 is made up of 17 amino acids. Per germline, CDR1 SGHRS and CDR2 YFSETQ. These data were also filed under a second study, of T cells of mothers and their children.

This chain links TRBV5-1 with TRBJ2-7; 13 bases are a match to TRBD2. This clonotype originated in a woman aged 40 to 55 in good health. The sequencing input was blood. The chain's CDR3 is CASSPAPTGTSGDEQYF. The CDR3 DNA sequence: TGCGCCAGCAGCCCAGCCCCAACCGGGACTAGCGGGGACGAGCAGTACTTC.